This entry features one TCR beta chain sequence. Its antigen is currently unknown. The CDR3 sequence is 14 residues long. The V and J ends lost 6 bases and 2 bases, in that order; junction bases with no gene match: 6. Germline V gene data show CDR1 as MGHDK and CDR2 as SYGVNS. This sample stems from a study of beta chain features in type 1 diabetes. The authors reverse transcribed all of the isolated RNA, so sequencing captured expressed TCRB transcripts. Generated by immunoSEQ multiplex PCR, the TCRdb table keeps only in-frame clones and is missing some. The sample has 200,000 to 250,000 clones, around 65% seen once. Donors contributed one heparinised blood draw apiece, averaging about 116 mL. Study results and caveats: HLA effects on TCRB rearrangement stayed unresolved here.

The rearrangement joins TRBV25-1 to TRBJ1-2, with 7 bases matching TRBD1. Sequenced material: naive CD4+ T cells from blood. The TCR sequence derives from a man aged 25-40 years in good health. CDR3 loop: CASSRGQTNYGYTF. CDR3 sequence (DNA): TGTGCCAGCAGCAGGGGACAGACCAACTATGGCTACACCTTC.